The rows below give T cell receptor beta chains drawn from one sample of a study of PD-1 blockade in classical Hodgkin lymphoma. The assay was immunoSEQ multiplex PCR, and TCRdb's table has in-frame clones only and misses some. This table holds more than 75,000 clones, under 95% found once. This material consisted of peripheral blood mononuclear cells (PBMCs), taken before the fourth cycle of nivolumab. The receptors originated from a human donor with classical Hodgkin lymphoma. Both conserved end residues are part of each CDR3. A D gene is named only where the DNA matches it firmly. Part of the rows lack a size; the others show once, few, many or a class for expanded clones.

V gene: TRBV7-9; D gene: -; clone size: -; J gene: TRBJ2-3; CDR3 DNA: TGTGCCAGCAGCACGACTCGACGCGGGGCAGGACAGCCAGATACGCAGTATTTT; CDR3 protein: CASSTTRRGAGQPDTQYF
V gene: TRBV15; D gene: -; clone size: -; J gene: TRBJ1-1; CDR3 DNA: TGTGCCACCAGCACAGATATAGGAGCTCTACACACTGAAGCTTTCTTT; CDR3 protein: CATSTDIGALHTEAFF
V gene: TRBV6-5; D gene: -; clone size: -; J gene: TRBJ1-1; CDR3 DNA: TGTGCCAGCAGTCTAGGGAGAACTGAAGCTTTCTTT; CDR3 protein: CASSLGRTEAFF
V gene: TRBV29-1; D gene: -; clone size: -; J gene: TRBJ2-7; CDR3 DNA: TGCAGCGTTGGTAGTAGCTCCTACGAGCAGTACTTC; CDR3 protein: CSVGSSSYEQYF
V gene: TRBV27; D gene: TRBD1; clone size: -; J gene: TRBJ1-2; CDR3 DNA: TGTGCCAGCAGTTTATCCTTGCCGGGACAGGCGTCCGGCTACACCTTC; CDR3 protein: CASSLSLPGQASGYTF
V gene: TRBV6-6; D gene: -; clone size: -; J gene: TRBJ2-1; CDR3 DNA: TGTGCCAGCACCCAGCGGAGGGGCTCCTACAATGAGCAGTTCTTC; CDR3 protein: CASTQRRGSYNEQFF
V gene: TRBV5-1; D gene: -; clone size: -; J gene: TRBJ2-6; CDR3 DNA: TGCGCCAGCAGCTCCCCCGGGACTTCCTCCTCTGGGGCCAACGTCCTGACTTTC; CDR3 protein: CASSSPGTSSSGANVLTF
V gene: TRBV30; D gene: -; clone size: -; J gene: TRBJ1-5; CDR3 DNA: TGTGCCTGGAGTGTGGGAGGGTCTGGCAATCAGCCCCAGCATTTT; CDR3 protein: CAWSVGGSGNQPQHF
V gene: TRBV6-5; D gene: -; clone size: once; J gene: TRBJ2-5; CDR3 DNA: TGTGCCAGCGGGTGGGTGAGGGAGACCCAGTACTTC; CDR3 protein: CASGWVRETQYF
V gene: TRBV19; D gene: TRBD1; clone size: few; J gene: TRBJ2-6; CDR3 DNA: TGTGCCAGTAACCTACCGGGACAGGGGTCTGGGGCCAACGTCCTGACTTTC; CDR3 protein: CASNLPGQGSGANVLTF